This T cell receptor (beta chain) was obtained from a study of Ad26.COV2.S vaccination and SARS-CoV-2 variants. The germline CDR1 and CDR2 sequences are MDHEN and SYDVKM. CDR3 size: 12 residues. V lost 5 bases and J lost 6, with 10 bases in between. Study outcomes and limitations: With respect to non-spike TCR breadth, vaccine and placebo recipients were similar. Quantification of TCR breadth and depth may have yielded underestimates of total T cell responses.

This table comes from immunoSEQ multiplex PCR, and its TCRdb copy is limited to in-frame clones, with some not included. The sample holds about 320,000 clones; just under 85% are singletons and the top ten take approximately 2.1%. Indicated treatment: approximately 18 received Ad26.COV2.S at low or high dose, single or two shots; several received placebo; per-sample allocation not given. Sampling was done on day 63 after the first vaccine or placebo injection. In Boston, the donor was an adult between 18-55 years of age. This clone was found a few times. Its antigen is not known. This chain connects TRBV28 to TRBJ1-2; D is ambiguous. This sample comprised peripheral blood, obtained in a trial of Ad26.COV2.S vaccine versus placebo. This sequence was found in a person between 18 and 59 years old who received the Ad26.COV2.S COVID-19 vaccine or a placebo. Here the CDR3 DNA reads TGTGCCAGCAGTCCTCCGGGGAATGGCTACACCTTC. Translating it yields CASSPPGNGYTF.